Listed below are T cell receptor beta chains from one sample, sequenced in a study of T cell responses to AZD1222 COVID-19 vaccine. Measured with immunoSEQ multiplex PCR; TCRdb has only the in-frame clones, and not every one. The repertoire has some 200,000 clones, around 92% of them found once; the top ten carry 10%. Sequencing used peripheral blood, obtained on day 0 of AZD1222 vaccination. These TCRs come from an adult in good health. Each CDR3 is given with its conserved first and last residue. The order of the fields is CDR3 length, clone size, J gene, V gene, D gene, CDR3 protein, CDR3 DNA. D genes are given only for firm matches. Not all rows give a size; the values are once, few, many and, for expanded clones, a class.

15,NA,TRBJ1-6,TRBV2,TRBD1,CASSDGQGGTSPLHF,TGTGCCAGCAGTGACGGACAGGGAGGGACTTCACCCCTCCACTTT
13,NA,TRBJ1-2,TRBV6-5,TRBD1,CASRGQEIYGYTF,TGTGCCAGCAGGGGACAGGAGATCTATGGCTACACCTTC
14,NA,TRBJ1-2,TRBV19,NA,CASSIAWERSGYTF,TGTGCCAGTAGTATAGCTTGGGAGCGTAGTGGCTACACCTTC
12,NA,TRBJ2-7,TRBV7-2,NA,CASSLHTYEQYF,TGTGCCAGCAGCTTACATACCTACGAGCAGTACTTC
13,few,TRBJ1-5,TRBV6-2/TRBV6-3,NA,CASSYTTKQPQHF,TGTGCCAGCAGTTACACGACAAAGCAGCCCCAGCATTTT
16,NA,TRBJ1-4,TRBV10-3,NA,CAISESSRARGEKLFF,TGTGCCATCAGTGAGTCGAGTAGAGCGCGCGGAGAAAAACTGTTTTTT
17,NA,TRBJ1-3,TRBV9,NA,CASSVLLDGASGNTIYF,TGTGCCAGCAGCGTTCTTCTAGACGGAGCCTCTGGAAACACCATATATTTT
14,NA,TRBJ2-7,TRBV5-1,NA,CASSLWQRDYEQYF,TGCGCCAGCAGCTTGTGGCAGAGGGACTACGAGCAGTACTTC
15,NA,TRBJ1-2,TRBV3-1/TRBV3-2,NA,CASSQDPRGGRGYTF,TGTGCCAGCAGCCAAGACCCTAGGGGTGGGAGAGGCTACACCTTC
13,NA,TRBJ1-1,TRBV6-5,NA,CASTPGQNTEAFF,TGTGCCAGCACGCCGGGACAGAACACTGAAGCTTTCTTT
14,NA,TRBJ2-3,TRBV6-5,TRBD2,CASSLAGGPATQYF,TGTGCCAGCAGTCTAGCGGGAGGGCCGGCTACGCAGTATTTT
13,NA,TRBJ1-2,TRBV19,NA,CASSIERVGGYTF,TGTGCCAGTAGTATAGAGAGGGTTGGAGGCTACACCTTC
13,once,TRBJ1-4,TRBV18,NA,CASSPGWDEKLFF,TGTGCCAGCTCACCGGGGTGGGATGAAAAACTGTTTTTT
14,NA,TRBJ1-4,TRBV5-1,NA,CASNLAGTNEKLFF,TGCGCCAGCAATCTCGCCGGCACTAATGAAAAACTGTTTTTT
15,NA,TRBJ2-2,TRBV5-5,NA,CASEVGSPNTGELFF,TGTGCCAGCGAGGTGGGTTCGCCGAACACCGGGGAGCTGTTTTTT
12,NA,TRBJ1-5,TRBV12-3/TRBV12-4,NA,CASSFGLQPQHF,TGTGCCAGCAGTTTTGGGTTACAGCCCCAGCATTTT
14,NA,TRBJ1-1,TRBV18,NA,CASRGRQEDTEAFF,TGTGCCAGCCGCGGCCGACAGGAAGACACTGAAGCTTTCTTT
15,NA,TRBJ1-5,TRBV10-3,NA,CAISESSRSSQPQHF,TGTGCCATCAGTGAGTCTTCGAGGTCGAGTCAGCCCCAGCATTTT
16,NA,TRBJ2-7,TRBV19,TRBD2,CASSIGSGSVAYEQYF,TGTGCCAGTAGTATAGGGAGCGGGAGCGTCGCCTACGAGCAGTACTTC
15,NA,TRBJ1-3,TRBV6-5,NA,CASSYDAAVGNTIYF,TGTGCCAGCAGTTACGATGCGGCAGTAGGAAACACCATATATTTT
16,NA,TRBJ1-2,TRBV10-3,TRBD1,CAISFQPGQGGYGYTF,TGTGCCATCAGTTTCCAACCGGGACAGGGAGGGTATGGCTACACCTTC
17,NA,TRBJ2-2,TRBV27,TRBD2,CASTTGAGGPNTGELFF,TGTGCCAGCACCACAGGAGCGGGGGGGCCGAACACCGGGGAGCTGTTTTTT
19,NA,TRBJ1-2,TRBV11-2,NA,CASSLNGVSRRTSNYGYTF,TGTGCCAGCAGCTTAAATGGTGTGAGTAGGCGGACATCTAACTATGGCTACACCTTC
12,NA,TRBJ2-1,TRBV5-1,TRBD2,CASSLAGGEQFF,TGCGCCAGCAGCTTGGCGGGGGGTGAGCAGTTCTTC
15,once,TRBJ1-1,TRBV27,NA,CASSSRGSANTEAFF,TGTGCCAGCAGTTCACGGGGTTCGGCGAACACTGAAGCTTTCTTT
16,NA,TRBJ1-3,TRBV28,TRBD1,CASRYPGTDSGNTIYF,TGTGCCAGCAGGTATCCAGGGACAGATTCTGGAAACACCATATATTTT
13,NA,TRBJ2-7,TRBV30,NA,CAWNSWDSYEQYF,TGTGCCTGGAACTCCTGGGATTCGTACGAGCAGTACTTC
12,NA,TRBJ1-2,TRBV6-5,NA,CASASRDYGYTF,TGTGCCAGCGCCTCTCGAGATTATGGCTACACCTTC
17,NA,TRBJ1-1,TRBV4-1,NA,CASSQLNSAVENTEAFF,TGCGCCAGCAGCCAATTAAACTCGGCGGTTGAGAACACTGAAGCTTTCTTT
17,NA,TRBJ2-5,TRBV4-3,TRBD1,CASSQDLGTGRLETQYF,TGCGCCAGCAGCCAAGATCTTGGGACAGGGCGATTGGAGACCCAGTACTTC
14,NA,TRBJ2-4,TRBV28,NA,CASSFFGAKNIQYF,TGTGCCAGCAGTTTTTTTGGGGCCAAAAACATTCAGTACTTC
16,once,TRBJ1-1,TRBV9,NA,CASSVAGTLRDTEAFF,TGTGCCAGCAGCGTAGCTGGGACACTAAGGGACACTGAAGCTTTCTTT
17,NA,TRBJ1-3,TRBV7-9,NA,CASSPSPGLTPGNTIYF,TGTGCCAGCAGCCCTTCACCTGGGCTTACCCCTGGAAACACCATATATTTT
14,NA,TRBJ2-1,TRBV4-1,TRBD1,CASSPSSYGTGKFF,TGCGCCAGCAGCCCCTCGTCGTACGGGACAGGGAAGTTCTTC
15,NA,TRBJ1-2,TRBV7-2,NA,CASSGRAGRVDGYTF,TGTGCCAGCAGTGGCAGGGCCGGTCGGGTCGACGGCTACACCTTC
15,NA,TRBJ1-5,TRBV5-1,TRBD1,CASSFGDRANQPQHF,TGCGCCAGCAGCTTCGGAGACAGGGCCAATCAGCCCCAGCATTTT
14,NA,TRBJ2-3,TRBV28,NA,CASGRAAGPDTQYF,TGTGCCAGCGGCCGGGCCGCAGGGCCAGATACGCAGTATTTT
14,NA,TRBJ2-7,TRBV5-5,TRBD2,CASSFLAGGYEQYF,TGTGCCAGCAGCTTTCTAGCGGGAGGGTACGAGCAGTACTTC
13,once,TRBJ1-1,TRBV6-6,NA,CASSYIREPEAFF,TGTGCCAGCAGTTACATCAGAGAGCCCGAAGCTTTCTTT
16,NA,TRBJ2-4,TRBV19,NA,CASSPRLGQGRNIQYF,TGTGCCAGTAGTCCCCGTTTAGGGCAGGGGAGAAACATTCAGTACTTC
12,NA,TRBJ1-1,TRBV2,NA,CAGGREKTEAFF,TGTGCAGGGGGGAGGGAGAAGACTGAAGCTTTCTTT
12,NA,TRBJ1-6,TRBV7-2,NA,CASSPPGGGLHF,TGTGCCAGCAGCCCGCCGGGGGGGGGTTTGCACTTT
17,NA,TRBJ2-1,TRBV14,NA,CASSQESGGSSYNEQFF,TGTGCCAGCAGCCAAGAATCCGGGGGCTCTTCCTACAATGAGCAGTTCTTC
18,NA,TRBJ2-3,TRBV10-3,TRBD2,CAISISAGAARDQDTQYF,TGTGCCATCAGTATATCAGCGGGAGCGGCGAGGGACCAAGATACGCAGTATTTT
15,NA,TRBJ1-1,TRBV6-5,NA,CASSYSVGGFTEAFF,TGTGCCAGCAGTTACTCGGTGGGGGGGTTCACTGAAGCTTTCTTT
11,NA,TRBJ1-4,TRBV30,NA,CAWKGWEKLFF,TGTGCCTGGAAGGGGTGGGAAAAACTGTTTTTT
13,NA,TRBJ1-1,TRBV14,NA,CASSQGQNTEAFF,TGTGCCAGCAGCCAAGGACAGAACACTGAAGCTTTCTTT
15,NA,TRBJ1-1,TRBV5-8,NA,CASSQRGRFNTEAFF,TGTGCCAGCAGCCAGCGGGGCAGGTTTAACACTGAAGCTTTCTTT
13,NA,TRBJ1-2,TRBV19,NA,CASSPTGSPGYTF,TGTGCCAGTAGCCCCACAGGTTCCCCTGGCTACACCTTC
15,NA,TRBJ2-2,TRBV13,TRBD1,CASSLGTGLGGELFF,TGTGCCAGCAGCTTAGGGACAGGGCTAGGCGGGGAGCTGTTTTTT
15,NA,TRBJ1-2,TRBV6-1,NA,CASSERGRANYGYTF,TGTGCCAGCAGTGAAAGGGGTAGAGCTAACTATGGCTACACCTTC
15,NA,TRBJ2-1,TRBV4-2,TRBD1,CASSQATGEYNEQFF,TGTGCCAGCAGCCAGGCGACAGGGGAATACAATGAGCAGTTCTTC